This entry lists 31 T cell receptor beta chains sequenced from one sample in a study of T-cell reconstitution after alpha-beta-depleted transplantation in children listed by TCRdb under 2016. The sample's treatment or condition, from its label and the paper: allogeneic hematopoietic cell transplantation with graft depleted of TCRalphabeta T cells and CD19 B cells. The library was obtained by PCR. TCRdb names Illumina HiSeq 2500 as the instrument used. To normalize quantification of the TCRbeta repertoire, the TCR libraries were built with molecular barcoding that relied on unique molecular identifiers. TCRdb reprocessing: public reads trimmed at Q25 with fastp, clones called with MiXCR, in-frame beta chains kept. A single entry per CDR3 protein holds the most common genes and DNA from its merged rows. The sample table shows about 300,000 distinct CDR3 sequences, and around 9.1% are seen once. 7% to 9.5% of the sample rests with the top ten.

The specimen was PBMCs, collected before TCRalphabeta/CD19-depleted stem cell transplant. The receptors were gathered from a boy under two years old with acute myeloid leukemia, due to receive a stem cell transplant.

With regard to this clonotype: One junction end does not reproduce the germline sequence, and a read error may be involved. V is TRBV10-2 and J is TRBJ2-7; 8 bases fit TRBD1. CDR3 length: 14 residues. Per germline, CDR1 WSHSY and CDR2 SAAADI. CDR3 sequence (DNA): TGCGCCAGCAGCACGGGACAGGCGCCACACGACCAGTACTTC. The encoded protein is CASSTGQAPHDQYF.

This clonotype was counted at least ten times. The chain has TRBV7-9 and TRBJ1-3; D call uncertain. CDR1 and CDR2 from the germline V gene are SEHNR and FQNEAQ (reference sequence). This CDR3 has 17 amino acids. The V end lost 5 bases, the J end lost 3 bases, and 20 bases lay between the germline ends. CDR3 sequence reads: CASSLITRGLGGNTIYF. In DNA form, the CDR3 reads TGTGCCAGCAGCCTTATTACCCGCGGGCTTGGTGGAAACACCATATATTTT.

For this clonotype: Being one base from a much bigger clone, this may be a read error. The chain joins TRBV10-3 to TRBJ2-1, with D possibly matching TRBD1 (5 bases). CDR3 size: 16 residues. In germline, CDR1 is ENHRY, CDR2 SYGVKD. V lost 3 bases, J lost 3 bases, and 15 bases lay in between. DNA of the CDR3: TGTGCCATCAGTGAAAACAGGCCCAGCTACTACAATGAGCAGTTCTTC. This encodes CAISENRPSYYNEQFF.

This clonotype was observed many times. The rearrangement joins TRBV6-5 to TRBJ1-2; possibly TRBD1 for D (6 bases). The germline V gene has CDR1 MNHEY and CDR2 SVGAGI. Between the trimmed V and J ends, which lost 4 bases and 4 bases, there was a span of 13 bases. The CDR3 extends over 14 amino acids. The CDR3 DNA sequence: TGTGCCAGCAGTTCCCGGGACACGTCCTATGGCTACACCTTC. Translation: CASSSRDTSYGYTF.

In its sample, this clonotype was seen a few times. The rearrangement joins TRBV28 to TRBJ2-2, with 11 bases fitting TRBD2. Germline trimming cut 3 bases from V and 1 base from J; bases unmatched to any gene: 1. The CDR3 spans 16 residues. The germline gives CDR1 MDHEN, CDR2 SYDVKM. This CDR3 reads CASSFGTSGNTGELFF. Here the CDR3 DNA reads TGTGCCAGCAGTTTCGGGACTAGCGGGAACACCGGGGAGCTGTTTTTT. The full variable domain, completed using reference TRBV28 and TRBJ2-2, is DVKVTQSSRYLVKRTGEKVFLECVQDMDHENMFWYRQDPGLGLRLIYFSYDVKMKEKGDIPEGYSVSREKKERFSLILESASTNQTSMYLCASSFGTSGNTGELFFGEGSRLTVL.

This clonotype was seen more than once but under ten times. The chain recombines TRBV5-1 with TRBJ2-5; 9 bases match TRBD2. There are 15 residues in the CDR3. The junction had 4 bases not matched to a gene; V was cut back by 3 bases and J by 1 base. Germline V CDR1 and CDR2: SGHRS, YFSETQ. Here the CDR3 reads CASSSSGGFQETQYF. CDR3 nucleotide sequence: TGCGCCAGCAGCTCAAGCGGGGGGTTCCAAGAGACCCAGTACTTC.

This clonotype occurred many times. The V and J genes are TRBV28 and TRBJ1-5; TRBD1 might be the D (5 bases). The CDR3 runs to 16 residues. CDR1 and CDR2 (germline): MDHEN, SYDVKM. V gave up 3 bases and J gave up 9 bases, with 21 bases separating them. The CDR3 reads CASSFLGTTRGWPQHF. CDR3 nucleotide sequence: TGTGCCAGCAGTTTCCTAGGGACGACGCGGGGATGGCCCCAGCATTTT.

This clonotype was observed at least ten times. The chain couples TRBV28 to TRBJ1-5; the D is unclear. V gave up 2 bases and J gave up 2 bases, with 10 bases separating them. The CDR3 contains 15 residues. CDR1 MDHEN and CDR2 SYDVKM come from the germline V gene. CDR3 nucleotide sequence: TGTGCCAGCAGTTTAAGGCCCCCCCGCAATCAGCCCCAGCATTTT. This sequence encodes CASSLRPPRNQPQHF.

The V call is TRBV12-3 or TRBV12-4, the J call TRBJ2-5, with 7 bases lining up with TRBD1. The CDR3 length is 14 residues. The junction had 3 bases not matched to a gene; V was cut back by 3 bases and J by 2 bases. The CDR3 region is CASSFEGAQETQYF. The CDR3 nucleotides read TGTGCCAGCAGTTTTGAGGGGGCTCAAGAGACCCAGTACTTC.

A note on this clonotype: This may be a read error, as it is one base from a much larger clone. The V and J genes are TRBV4-2 and TRBJ2-7; D unresolved. Germline CDR1 LGHNA, CDR2 YNFKEQ. The CDR3 runs 12 residues. V dropped 1 base and J dropped 8 bases, with 9 bases sitting between them. CDR3 nucleotide sequence: TGTGCCAGCAGCCAAGGAAACCGGCAGCAGTACTTC. Its protein product is CASSQGNRQQYF.

Relative to its sample, this clonotype is medium-sized. The V and J genes are TRBV5-5 and TRBJ2-7, with 10 bases matching TRBD2. The CDR3 is 15 amino acids. V dropped 5 bases and J dropped 4; count of bases not matched to a gene: 9. Germline CDR1 is SGHKS and CDR2 is YYEKEE (reference sequence). The CDR3 reads CASRSTSGKVYEQYF. The CDR3 coding sequence is TGTGCCAGCAGGTCCACTAGCGGGAAGGTGTACGAGCAGTACTTC.

This clonotype was detected many times. The V gene is TRBV5-1, the J gene TRBJ2-1; D not resolved. CDR1 and CDR2 (germline): SGHRS, YFSETQ. The CDR3 runs 13 residues. Between the trimmed V and J ends, which lost 0 bases and 5 bases, there was a span of 6 bases. The DNA for the CDR3 is TGCGCCAGCAGCTTGGGAGCCAACAATGAGCAGTTCTTC. Encoded protein: CASSLGANNEQFF. Full variable domain (missing parts from reference TRBV5-1 and TRBJ2-1): KAGVTQTPRYLIKTRGQQVTLSCSPISGHRSVSWYQQTPGQGLQFLFEYFSETQRNKGNFPGRFSGRQFSNSRSEMNVSTLELGDSALYLCASSLGANNEQFFGPGTRLTVL.

This clonotype occurred many times. This chain uses TRBV29-1 with TRBJ1-2, with a tentative D call TRBD1 (6 bases). Germline CDR1 SQVTM, CDR2 ANQGSEA. The CDR3 extends over 15 amino acids. V was clipped by 3 bases and J by 6 bases, with 20 bases between them. CDR3 bases: TGCAGCGTTGATAGTGTTCAGGGGTTAGAGGATGGCTACACCTTC. It is translated as CSVDSVQGLEDGYTF. Full variable domain (rest looked up from reference TRBV29-1 and TRBJ1-2): SAVISQKPSRDICQRGTSLTIQCQVDSQVTMMFWYRQQPGQSLTLIATANQGSEATYESGFVIDKFPISRPNLTFSTLTVSNMSPEDSSIYLCSVDSVQGLEDGYTFGSGTRLTVV.

This clonotype was seen ten or more times. The V gene is TRBV24-1, the J gene TRBJ1-3; D might be TRBD1 (5 bases). The CDR3 extends over 16 amino acids. Looked up from germline, CDR1 is KGHDR and CDR2 is SFDVKD. Trimming took off 3 bases at V and 4 bases at J, with 15 bases between the two ends. For the CDR3, the DNA is TGTGCCACCAGTGATCCATCCGGAGGGGACGGAAACACCATATATTTT. This encodes CATSDPSGGDGNTIYF.

This clonotype was counted many times. The V and J genes are TRBV10-3 and TRBJ2-5; the D is unclear. V was cut by 3 bases and J by 3 bases, with 8 bases left in between. CDR1 is ENHRY and CDR2 is SYGVKD in the germline V gene. The CDR3 has 13 residues. The CDR3 DNA sequence: TGTGCCATCAGTGACCTCCCTGAAGAGACCCAGTACTTC. Translation gives CAISDLPEETQYF.

This rearrangement joins TRBV7-9 to TRBJ1-2; unclear D gene. The V end was cut by 3 bases, the J end by 2 bases, with 10 bases between. This CDR3 is built from 14 residues. Germline V lookup: CDR1 SEHNR, CDR2 FQNEAQ (reference sequence). CDR3 bases: TGTGCCAGCAGCTTCGAGGTCAAGAACTATGGCTACACCTTC. Residues: CASSFEVKNYGYTF. Full variable domain (outside the CDR3, taken from reference TRBV7-9 and TRBJ1-2): DTGVSQNPRHKITKRGQNVTFRCDPISEHNRLYWYRQTLGQGPEFLTYFQNEAQLEKSRLLSDRFSAERPKGSFSTLEIQRTEQGDSAMYLCASSFEVKNYGYTFGSGTRLTVV.

This clonotype came up many times. The rearrangement links TRBV5-6 to TRBJ2-6; the D is unclear. Germline V CDR1 and CDR2: SGHDT, YYEEEE. Trimming removed 0 bases at V and 0 bases at J, with 7 bases between. This CDR3 comprises 16 residues. DNA of the CDR3: TGTGCCAGCAGCTTGGTACGGGCCTCTGGGGCCAACGTCCTGACTTTC. This gives the protein CASSLVRASGANVLTF. The variable domain in full, with the rest retrieved from reference TRBV5-6 and TRBJ2-6, is DAGVTQSPTHLIKTRGQQVTLRCSPKSGHDTVSWYQQALGQGPQFIFQYYEEEERQRGNFPDRFSGHQFPNYSSELNVNALLLGDSALYLCASSLVRASGANVLTFGAGSRLTVL.

This clonotype has ten or more counts. The chain couples TRBV7-2 to TRBJ2-1; a weak D match, TRBD2 (5 bases). This CDR3 is 15 amino acids long. V was cut by 4 bases and J by 3 bases, with 13 bases left in between. CDR1 is SGHTA, CDR2 FQGNSA, per germline. This chain's CDR3 is CASSSPDSYYNEQFF. CDR3 coding DNA: TGTGCCAGCAGCTCCCCGGACTCATACTACAATGAGCAGTTCTTC.

The V gene is TRBV7-3, the J gene TRBJ2-2; D may correspond to TRBD1 or TRBD2 (6 bases each). CDR1 and CDR2 (germline): SGHTA, FQGTGA. Trimming cost V 5 bases and J 4 bases, with 17 bases left between them. This CDR3 has 16 residues. CDR3 amino acids: CASSDPGAWSTGELFF. For the CDR3, the DNA is TGTGCCAGCAGCGATCCGGGGGCGTGGAGCACCGGGGAGCTGTTTTTT.

This clonotype turned up a few times. This chain joins TRBV7-2 and TRBJ1-1; 7 bases agree with TRBD1. After removal of 5 bases from V and 4 bases from J, the junction contained 10 bases not matched to a gene. The CDR3 is 15 residues long. Per germline, CDR1 SGHTA and CDR2 FQGNSA. CDR3 region: CASSPRTGAVTEAFF. The DNA of the CDR3 is TGTGCCAGCAGCCCGCGGACAGGAGCCGTCACTGAAGCTTTCTTT.

This clonotype occurred many times. One end of the junction is discordant with germline, which a read error may explain. This chain joins TRBV7-7 and TRBJ2-5, with 7 nucleotides matching TRBD2. Germline CDR1 SSHAT, CDR2 FNYEAQ (reference sequence). CDR3 length: 13 residues. CDR3 bases: TGTGCTAGCAGTTGGGGACTACAAGAGACCCATTATTTC. It is translated as CASSWGLQETHYF.

This clonotype was detected ten times or more. CDR3 residues: CASSFRTGHTFF. For the CDR3, the DNA is TGCGCCAGCAGCTTCCGGACGGGGCACACTTTCTTT. This rearrangement joins TRBV5-1 to TRBJ1-1; possible D gene TRBD1, 5 bases. Trimming shortened V by 2 bases and J by 12 bases, and 14 bases separated the two germline ends. The CDR3 contains 12 residues. Looked up from germline, CDR1 is SGHRS and CDR2 is YFSETQ.

At least ten counts were recorded for this clonotype. This sequence joins TRBV29-1 and TRBJ2-1, with 10 positions matching TRBD2. The CDR3 extends over 16 amino acids. Germline CDR1 and CDR2: SQVTM and ANQGSEA. Trimming cost V 2 bases and J 7 bases; bases outside gene matches: 11. CDR3 region: CSVEPKRGLATNEQFF. The CDR3 bases are TGCAGCGTTGAACCGAAGAGGGGACTAGCGACAAATGAGCAGTTCTTC.

The chain combines TRBV19 with TRBJ2-3; 8 bases are a match to TRBD1. The V segment lost 6 bases and the J segment 4 bases; nucleotides outside the gene matches: 9. This CDR3 has 15 amino acids. Germline CDR1 LNHDA, CDR2 SQIVND (reference sequence). CDR3 nucleotides: TGTGCCAGTAGGACGGCAGGGGGCAACGCAGATACGCAGTATTTT. Translated: CASRTAGGNADTQYF. The full variable domain, its missing parts supplied by reference TRBV19 and TRBJ2-3, is DGGITQSPKYLFRKEGQNVTLSCEQNLNHDAMYWYRQDPGQGLRLIYYSQIVNDFQKGDIAEGYSVSREKKESFPLTVTSAQKNPTAFYLCASRTAGGNADTQYFGPGTRLTVL.

This clonotype was counted a few times. The chain is built from TRBV3-1 and TRBJ2-7; the D is unclear. V lost 5 bases and J 2 bases, leaving 10 bases between the germline ends. Germline V gene sequence: CDR1 LGHDT, CDR2 YNNKEL (reference sequence). The CDR3 has 13 residues. CDR3 nucleotides: TGTGCCAGCAGCGACGAAACTACCTACGAGCAGTACTTC. It yields the protein CASSDETTYEQYF.

This clonotype has a handful of counts. The chain uses TRBV10-3 and TRBJ2-7, with 8 bases fitting TRBD2. This CDR3 spans 13 amino acids. Unmatched junction bases numbered 4, after V lost 2 bases and J lost 7 bases. The V gene's germline CDR1 is ENHRY and CDR2 SYGVKD. The CDR3 DNA reads TGTGCCATCAGTGAGGGGACTAGGGGTGAGCAGTACTTC. Protein product: CAISEGTRGEQYF.

A word on this clonotype: A much larger clone lies one base from this, so it may be a read error. The CDR3, as DNA: TGTGCCCGCAGCTTAAATGGACTAGCGGGGGAAACAGATACGCAGTATTTT. It specifies CARSLNGLAGETDTQYF. V usage is TRBV7-3 and J usage is TRBJ2-3; 13 bases agree with TRBD2. CDR3 length equals 17 residues. From germline, CDR1 is SGHTA and CDR2 FQGTGA.

As regards this clonotype: This clone may be a read error of a much larger clone one base away. The conserved phenylalanine or tryptophan is not found at the CDR3 terminus, so this likely reflects a read error. J is TRBJ2-1 and V is TRBV7-2; no clear D. With 4 bases removed from V and 10 bases from J, the gap between germline ends came to 14 bases. Germline V gene sequence: CDR1 SGHTA, CDR2 FQGNSA. The CDR3 sequence is 13 residues long. CDR3: CASSSGRAREQFS. CDR3 coding DNA: TGTGCCAGCAGCTCCGGCCGGGCGAGGGAGCAGTTCTCC.

Ten or more counts support this clonotype. Written as DNA, the CDR3 is TGTGCCAGCAGCGGGACCGCTGAGGAGACCCAGTACTTC. Its translation is CASSGTAEETQYF. The chain employs TRBV3-1 and TRBJ2-5; D possibly matches TRBD1 or TRBD2 (5 bases each). The ends were cut back, 5 bases at V and 5 bases at J, with 12 bases in the middle. Germline assignment: CDR1 LGHDT and CDR2 YNNKEL (reference sequence). The CDR3 extends over 13 amino acids.

This clonotype was detected many times. The CDR3 bases are TGTGCCAGCAGCTTCAGTGTCGATGAGCAGTTCTTC. This encodes CASSFSVDEQFF. The chain combines TRBV5-5 with TRBJ2-1; D is unresolved. Trimming pared 2 bases from V and 8 bases from J, leaving 8 bases between. CDR3 length: 12 residues. Germline V lookup: CDR1 SGHKS, CDR2 YYEKEE (reference sequence).

This clonotype was seen repeatedly, ten times or more. The chain couples TRBV5-1 to TRBJ2-1; 9 bases align to TRBD2. The CDR3 extends over 14 amino acids. V shed 5 bases and J 10 bases; nucleotides not matched to a gene: 10. Germline V lookup: CDR1 SGHRS, CDR2 YFSETQ. The CDR3 bases are TGCGCCAGCAGTCTCCCAAGCGGGAGGATCGAGCAGTTCTTC. The encoded protein is CASSLPSGRIEQFF.